The entry below describes one T cell receptor (beta chain). The data stem from a study of blood T cell repertoires in COVID-19. Study information: From T cells, B-cell-depleted T cells, or PBMCs came the material, which was cDNA or gDNA.

The CDR3 covers 13 residues. The germline gives CDR1 LGHDT, CDR2 YNNKEL (reference sequence). Trimming took 2 bases from V and 3 from J; bases not matched to a gene: 1. Original methodology: Using reference gene primer amplification, nucleated cell counts were estimated. The table came from immunoSEQ multiplex PCR; TCRdb's copy has only in-frame clones and leaves some out. V and J calls and clone size are given by that table; D and trimming were obtained from the DNA. The sample carries about 110,000 clones, approximately 79% recorded once. This TCR was sampled from a woman of 80 years or more with active or convalescent COVID-19. The sample taken for sequencing was peripheral blood. The rearrangement joins TRBV3-1 (or the pseudogene TRBV3-2) to TRBJ2-7, with TRBD1 matching over 7 bases. The CDR3 here is CASSQRDSYEQYF. CDR3 DNA sequence: TGTGCCAGCAGCCAACGGGACAGCTACGAGCAGTACTTC.